The 30 T cell receptor beta chains below all came from one sample that was sequenced in a study of T cells expressing NK-cell markers. After re-calling the 5' RACE reads, TCRdb lists one entry per CDR3 protein, DNA absent. Its table records 300,000 to 450,000 distinct CDR3 sequences. The sample was blood T cells: a sorted CD56 or NKG2C T cell subset, CD4+ or CD8+ T cells, or bulk PBMC T cells (not recorded which). The receptors here all came from a man aged 18-75 years in good health.

This chain joins TRBV4-1 and TRBJ2-1; as DNA is missing, the TRBD2 call by TCRdb cannot be tested. Germline V lookup: CDR1 MGHRA, CDR2 YSYEKL. The CDR3 has 16 amino acids. CDR3 sequence reads: CASSQLKRGGLDEQFF.

The chain recombines TRBV20-1 with TRBJ1-2; the D call from TCRdb, TRBD1, cannot be confirmed without DNA. Germline values: CDR1 DFQATT, CDR2 SNEGSKA (reference sequence). The CDR3 contains 12 residues. The CDR3 sequence: CSRQEPNYGYTF.

The gene calls are TRBV11-2 and TRBJ2-3; TCRdb proposes TRBD2, but this gene call is untestable without DNA. Per the germline V gene, CDR1 is SGHAT and CDR2 is FQNNGV. This CDR3 has 15 residues. CDR3 region: CASRERGGYIDTQYF.

The V gene is TRBV19, the J gene TRBJ2-1; the TRBD1 assignment by TCRdb is unverifiable without DNA. The CDR3 loop spans 17 amino acids. The V gene's germline CDR1 is LNHDA and CDR2 SQIVND (reference sequence). The CDR3 loop reads CASSIAATFSSYNEQFF. Complete variable domain (other parts from reference TRBV19 and TRBJ2-1): DGGITQSPKYLFRKEGQNVTLSCEQNLNHDAMYWYRQDPGQGLRLIYYSQIVNDFQKGDIAEGYSVSREKKESFPLTVTSAQKNPTAFYLCASSIAATFSSYNEQFFGPGTRLTVL.

The chain joins TRBV7-3 to TRBJ2-6; the TRBD2 assignment by TCRdb is unverifiable without DNA. This CDR3 has 20 amino acids. CDR1 and CDR2 (germline): SGHTA, FQGTGA. The CDR3 is CASSLTRAGPLRSGANVLTF.

V usage is TRBV3-1 and J usage is TRBJ1-1; TCRdb gives TRBD1 as the D gene, but with no DNA this cannot be confirmed. This CDR3 is built from 16 residues. Germline V gene sequence: CDR1 LGHDT, CDR2 YNNKEL (reference sequence). Here the CDR3 reads CASSPSPGALDTEAFF.

This chain's CDR3 is CSARDWAGGLGEETQYF. V and J are TRBV20-1 and TRBJ2-5; the TRBD2 assignment by TCRdb is unverifiable without DNA. Germline V gives CDR1 DFQATT, CDR2 SNEGSKA (reference sequence). The length of the CDR3 is 17 residues.

The chain employs TRBV30 and TRBJ2-1; TCRdb's D call of TRBD2 is untestable without DNA. Germline V gene data show CDR1 as GTSNPN and CDR2 as SVGIG (reference sequence). CDR3 size: 14 residues. The CDR3 is CAWNQGLHYNEQFF.

This chain joins TRBV5-1 and TRBJ2-3. Germline V CDR1 and CDR2: SGHRS, YFSETQ. This CDR3 is built from 15 residues. CDR3 amino acids: CASSLPRSPPDTQYF.

The chain combines TRBV15 with TRBJ1-6; TCRdb's assignment of TRBD1 cannot be checked, as there is no DNA. CDR1 is LNHNV, CDR2 YYDKDF, per germline (reference sequence). The CDR3 covers 17 residues. The CDR3 loop is CATSKDFTGGANSPLHF.

The rearrangement uses TRBV28 and TRBJ1-1; the D call of TRBD1 rests on TCRdb alone, since no DNA is present to check it. Germline CDR1 is MDHEN and CDR2 is SYDVKM. The CDR3 contains 15 residues. The CDR3: CASSILSGDHTEAFF.

The J gene is TRBJ1-4, the V gene TRBV7-2; as DNA is missing, the TRBD1 call by TCRdb cannot be tested. The CDR3 sequence is 15 residues long. The germline V gene encodes CDR1 SGHTA and CDR2 FQGNSA. CDR3 in amino acids: CASSLHHGGSEKLFF.

The chain carries TRBV7-9 and TRBJ1-1; TCRdb's D call, TRBD1, is unchecked because there is no DNA. Germline V gene data show CDR1 as SEHNR and CDR2 as FQNEAQ (reference sequence). The CDR3 totals 16 residues. CDR3 sequence: CASSHDRGKGNTEAFF.

V usage is TRBV19 and J usage is TRBJ2-3; there is no DNA to check the TCRdb D call of TRBD1. Germline loops: CDR1 LNHDA, CDR2 SQIVND (reference sequence). CDR3 size: 13 residues. CDR3 in amino acids: CASRDSGKDTQYF. Supplemented by reference TRBV19 and TRBJ2-3, the full variable domain reads DGGITQSPKYLFRKEGQNVTLSCEQNLNHDAMYWYRQDPGQGLRLIYYSQIVNDFQKGDIAEGYSVSREKKESFPLTVTSAQKNPTAFYLCASRDSGKDTQYFGPGTRLTVL.

The chain joins TRBV28 to TRBJ1-6. The CDR3 contains 15 residues. Germline CDR1 MDHEN, CDR2 SYDVKM. The CDR3 protein is CASRPRGVRDSPLHF.

V and J are TRBV20-1 and TRBJ1-6; TCRdb names TRBD1, which stays unverified in the absence of DNA. Germline V gives CDR1 DFQATT, CDR2 SNEGSKA (reference sequence). The CDR3 runs 13 residues. The CDR3 is CSASGSGGSPLHF.

This CDR3 reads CASSVTNRHTDTQYF. This chain joins TRBV9 and TRBJ2-3; TCRdb lists TRBD1, though no DNA is available to test this call. Germline-derived CDR1 and CDR2 are SGDLS and YYNGEE. The CDR3 sequence is 15 residues long.

The chain joins TRBV6-5 to TRBJ2-1; TCRdb returns TRBD1, unconfirmable since there is no DNA. The CDR3 runs 17 residues. Per germline, CDR1 MNHEY and CDR2 SVGAGI. CDR3 region: CASSYTSGGRTYNEQFF.

The chain uses TRBV14 and TRBJ2-2; TCRdb designates TRBD1, a call that cannot be tested without DNA. The CDR3 contains 18 residues. Germline CDR1 reads SGHDN; CDR2 reads FVKESK. CDR3 amino acids: CASSQGIRTGGSTGELFF.

The V and J genes are TRBV25-1 and TRBJ2-1; TCRdb picks TRBD1, but there is no DNA to check that call. This CDR3 contains 15 residues. The germline V gene has CDR1 MGHDK and CDR2 SYGVNS. The CDR3 spells CASRFGTGSYNEQFF.

V usage is TRBV24-1 and J usage is TRBJ2-1; without DNA, the TCRdb call of TRBD2 cannot be checked. The germline V gene encodes CDR1 KGHDR and CDR2 SFDVKD. The CDR3 totals 16 residues. The CDR3 is CATSDPGRDGGGEQFF.

The rearrangement joins TRBV6-4 to TRBJ2-5; TCRdb's D gene call, TRBD1, goes unchecked for lack of DNA. The germline CDR1 and CDR2 sequences are MRHNA and SNTAGT. The CDR3 extends over 15 amino acids. CDR3 region: CASSSQGARGETQYF.

V is TRBV18 and J is TRBJ2-7; TCRdb names TRBD1, which stays unverified in the absence of DNA. The CDR3 runs 11 residues. Germline CDR1 is KGHSH and CDR2 is LQKENI. The CDR3 region is CASSERGGPYF.

This rearrangement joins TRBV28 to TRBJ2-3; the TRBD1 assignment by TCRdb is unverifiable without DNA. Germline V gene sequence: CDR1 MDHEN, CDR2 SYDVKM. The CDR3 extends over 16 amino acids. This CDR3 is CASSSFGRGGTDTQYF.

The chain joins TRBV5-6 to TRBJ1-5; there is no DNA to check the TCRdb D call of TRBD1. Germline CDR1 and CDR2: SGHDT and YYEEEE. The CDR3 covers 14 residues. CDR3: CASSLGGDRQPQHF.

This chain joins TRBV7-2 and TRBJ2-2. Germline CDR1 SGHTA, CDR2 FQGNSA. The CDR3 totals 14 residues. CDR3 region: CASSLDRNTGELFF.

V usage is TRBV9 and J usage is TRBJ1-1. The CDR3 sequence is 14 residues long. In germline, CDR1 is SGDLS, CDR2 YYNGEE. The CDR3 here is CASSVEPRNTEAFF.

The V gene is TRBV5-6, the J gene TRBJ1-1; there is no DNA to check the TCRdb D call of TRBD1. The CDR3 covers 13 residues. Germline assignment: CDR1 SGHDT and CDR2 YYEEEE. CDR3 in amino acids: CASGEGARTEAFF.

The chain carries TRBV20-1 and TRBJ2-1; TCRdb's D gene call, TRBD1, goes unchecked for lack of DNA. Germline-derived CDR1 and CDR2 are DFQATT and SNEGSKA (reference sequence). This CDR3 is built from 14 residues. CDR3 protein: CSPRGRGVTNEQFF.

The chain has TRBV18 and TRBJ1-2. CDR1 and CDR2 from the germline V gene are KGHSH and LQKENI. CDR3 length: 14 amino acids. Here the CDR3 reads CASSPVREGGGYTF.